The 27 T cell receptor beta chains below come from one sample, sequenced in a study of shared clonotypes between healthy human individuals. Sequencing was performed with immunoSEQ multiplex PCR; in TCRdb, only in-frame clones are kept and a portion is missing. The table shows about 96,000 clones, with 68% occurring only once. Source material: memory CD8+ T cells sorted from blood. Subset defined: CD45RO+ cells pooled with CCR7-negative TemRA cells. Receptors were obtained from a man in his thirties or forties in good health.

The chain links TRBV7-9 to TRBJ2-1; 12 bases map to TRBD2. CDR1 is SEHNR, CDR2 FQNEAQ, per germline (reference sequence). There are 15 residues in the CDR3. Losses at the gene ends were 5 bases for V and 5 bases for J; bases not matched to a gene: 4. The CDR3 region is CASSRGLAGNNEQFF. Written as DNA, the CDR3 is TGTGCCAGCAGCCGCGGACTAGCGGGAAACAATGAGCAGTTCTTC.

Turning to this clone: Since a far larger clone is one base different, this is likely a read error. The gene calls are TRBV6-5 and TRBJ2-2, with D perhaps TRBD2 (5 bases). The CDR3 extends over 16 amino acids. Per germline, CDR1 MNHEY and CDR2 SVGAGI. Between the trimmed V and J ends, which lost 2 bases and 2 bases, there was a span of 12 bases. CDR3 amino acids: CASSYGKEANTGELFF. CDR3 DNA sequence: TGTGCCAGCAGTTACGGGAAGGAGGCTAACACCGGGGAGCTGTTTTTT.

The genes are TRBV25-1 and TRBJ1-4; D is undetermined. Germline lookup yields CDR1 MGHDK and CDR2 SYGVNS. Trimming left V 2 bases short and J 0 bases short, with 7 bases between. The CDR3 extends over 15 amino acids. The CDR3 here is CASSEITATNEKLFF. The CDR3 DNA reads as TGTGCCAGCAGTGAAATCACAGCAACTAATGAAAAACTGTTTTTT.

V and J are TRBV2 and TRBJ2-1; 9 bases align to TRBD2. V shed 6 bases and J 2 bases; nucleotides not matched to a gene: 11. CDR1 is SNHLY, CDR2 FYNNEI, per germline. There are 17 residues in the CDR3. CDR3 region: CASRTRFLAGTYNEQFF. CDR3 DNA sequence: TGTGCCAGCAGGACCCGTTTTCTAGCGGGAACCTACAATGAGCAGTTCTTC.

The V call is TRBV9, the J call TRBJ2-7, with D uncertain. The germline V and J ends were trimmed by 7 bases and 0 bases, with 11 bases remaining between them. CDR1 and CDR2 from the germline V gene are SGDLS and YYNGEE. The CDR3 consists of 13 residues. This CDR3 is CASPPIPSYEQYF. CDR3 in DNA: TGTGCCAGCCCCCCAATACCCTCCTACGAGCAGTACTTC.

As regards this clone: One base separates it from a far larger clone, so it is likely a read error. The J gene is TRBJ2-7, the V gene TRBV28, with D tentatively TRBD1 (5 bases). V gave up 5 bases and J gave up 1 base, with 9 bases separating them. The germline gives CDR1 MDHEN, CDR2 SYDVKM. CDR3 length: 13 amino acids. The CDR3 loop is CASSEGVSYEQYF. CDR3 in DNA: TGTGCCAGCAGTGAAGGGGTGTCCTACGAGCAGTACTTC.

The chain is built from TRBV7-6 and TRBJ2-5, with TRBD2 matching over 7 bases. Germline CDR1 reads SGHVS; CDR2 reads FNYEAQ. The CDR3 extends over 14 amino acids. V lost 1 base to trimming and J lost 5 bases; unmatched junction nucleotides: 4. The CDR3 region is CASSLVLGGETQYF. The CDR3 nucleotides are TGTGCCAGCAGCTTAGTTCTGGGAGGGGAGACCCAGTACTTC.

The rearrangement uses TRBV7-8 and TRBJ2-7; D might be TRBD1 or TRBD2, each matching 5 bases. Trimming took 2 bases from V and 6 from J, leaving 20 bases between them. CDR1 and CDR2 from the germline V gene are SGHVS and FQNEAQ. This CDR3 has 16 residues. CDR3 region: CASSLYASQGVREQYF. CDR3 in DNA: TGTGCCAGCAGCTTATATGCTAGCCAAGGGGTACGCGAGCAGTACTTC.

V is TRBV5-1 and J is TRBJ2-7, with D possibly matching TRBD1 (5 bases). The CDR3 is 13 residues long. V dropped 1 base and J dropped 6 bases, with 11 bases sitting between them. Germline V gene sequence: CDR1 SGHRS, CDR2 YFSETQ. This chain's CDR3 is CASSLNVGAEQYF. The DNA of the CDR3 is TGCGCCAGCAGCTTGAATGTAGGGGCCGAGCAGTACTTC.

The chain recombines TRBV2 with TRBJ2-5; 9 nucleotides line up with TRBD2. Trimming removed 4 bases from V and 5 bases from J; junction bases left unmatched: 5. CDR3 length equals 14 residues. CDR1 and CDR2 from the germline V gene are SNHLY and FYNNEI. CDR3 in amino acids: CASSGGRALETQYF. DNA for the CDR3: TGTGCCAGCAGTGGCGGGAGGGCACTGGAGACCCAGTACTTC.

The V gene is TRBV6-5, the J gene TRBJ2-1; D possibly corresponds to TRBD2 (6 bases). The ends were cut back, 6 bases at V and 7 bases at J, with 19 bases in the middle. Germline CDR1 reads MNHEY; CDR2 reads SVGAGI. The CDR3 contains 15 residues. The CDR3 nucleotides are TGTGCCAGCAGCCGCGGGGTGGTTTTGAGGAATGAGCAGTTCTTC. It is translated as CASSRGVVLRNEQFF.

This chain joins TRBV7-8 and TRBJ1-5, with D perhaps matching TRBD1 (6 bases). Trimming shortened V by 5 bases and J by 5 bases, and 19 bases separated the two germline ends. The length of the CDR3 is 16 residues. Per the germline V gene, CDR1 is SGHVS and CDR2 is FQNEAQ. CDR3 in amino acids: CASSLKGGRLDQPQHF. The CDR3 nucleotides read TGTGCCAGCAGCCTAAAAGGGGGGCGGCTTGATCAGCCCCAGCATTTT.

The chain uses TRBV6-1 and TRBJ1-4, with D perhaps TRBD1 (6 bases). V was pared by 11 bases and J by 5 bases, with 18 bases between. Germline V gene data show CDR1 as MNHNS and CDR2 as SASEGT. The CDR3 consists of 14 residues. DNA of the CDR3: TGTGCCTGCTCCTACAGGGCGAAGAATGAAAAACTGTTTTTT. Translated: CACSYRAKNEKLFF.

The CDR3 bases are TGCGCCAGCAGCTCTTCAATCGGAACAGATACGCAGTATTTT. Its protein is CASSSSIGTDTQYF. The chain joins TRBV5-1 to TRBJ2-3, with D unclear. The CDR3 has 14 residues. The V gene's germline CDR1 is SGHRS and CDR2 YFSETQ. Trimming left V 3 bases short and J 3 bases short, with 11 bases between.

This clone appeared many times. The V and J genes are TRBV5-5 and TRBJ2-7; a weak D match, TRBD2 (6 bases). The CDR3 consists of 16 residues. In germline, CDR1 is SGHKS, CDR2 YYEKEE (reference sequence). Trimming took off 8 bases at V and 4 bases at J, with 25 bases between the two ends. Written as DNA, the CDR3 is TGTGCCAGTAAACGAAAATCCCCGGGAGATTCGTACGAGCAGTACTTC. Residues: CASKRKSPGDSYEQYF.

The chain links TRBV25-1 to TRBJ2-7, with D possibly matching TRBD2 (5 bases). V dropped 3 bases and J dropped 0 bases, with 15 bases sitting between them. Germline CDR1 MGHDK, CDR2 SYGVNS. This CDR3 has 16 amino acids. CDR3 sequence reads: CASSELSTRSSYEQYF. For the CDR3, the DNA is TGTGCCAGCAGTGAGCTGAGCACTAGGAGCTCCTACGAGCAGTACTTC.

The V call is TRBV12-5, the J call TRBJ1-1, with D unclear. The CDR3 consists of 14 residues. The V gene's germline CDR1 is LGHNT and CDR2 FRNRAP. V was cut by 1 base and J by 4 bases, with 10 bases left in between. The CDR3 spells CASGLAGFGTEAFF. The CDR3 DNA reads as TGTGCTAGTGGTTTGGCGGGGTTCGGCACTGAAGCTTTCTTT.

The V and J genes are TRBV27 and TRBJ2-1; 8 bases fit TRBD1. The germline V gene has CDR1 MNHEY and CDR2 SMNVEV (reference sequence). The CDR3 totals 14 residues. V dropped 3 bases and J dropped 7; count of bases not matched to a gene: 5. The CDR3 DNA follows: TGTGCCAGCAGTTTTTCTCAGGGGGCGAATGAGCAGTTCTTC. Translated: CASSFSQGANEQFF.

This rearrangement joins TRBV2 to TRBJ2-7; tentative D call: TRBD2 (6 bases). This CDR3 comprises 11 residues. The germline V gene encodes CDR1 SNHLY and CDR2 FYNNEI. V lost 3 bases, J lost 9 bases, and 9 bases lay in between. CDR3 loop: CASSDGSLQYF. In DNA, the CDR3 is TGTGCCAGCAGTGACGGGAGTTTGCAGTACTTC.

The sample holds a few counts of this clone. The chain joins TRBV11-2 to TRBJ2-7; D is unclear. CDR1 is SGHAT, CDR2 FQNNGV, per germline. CDR3 length: 14 amino acids. Trimming removed 5 bases at V and 5 bases at J, with 16 bases between. This CDR3 reads CASSPPGSVHEQYF. DNA of the CDR3: TGTGCCAGCAGCCCTCCGGGTTCCGTCCACGAGCAGTACTTC.

This clone was observed a few times. The chain joins TRBV6-1 to TRBJ2-1; D gene ambiguous. Trimming cost V 7 bases and J 7 bases, with 17 bases left between them. This CDR3 is built from 14 residues. The germline CDR1 and CDR2 sequences are MNHNS and SASEGT. CDR3 amino acids: CASIEGKGKNEQFF. Written as DNA, the CDR3 is TGTGCCAGCATCGAAGGCAAGGGTAAGAATGAGCAGTTCTTC.

The V and J genes are TRBV10-3 and TRBJ2-7; D unresolved. The CDR3 totals 14 residues. The V end was cut by 4 bases, the J end by 4 bases, with 14 bases between. CDR1 ENHRY and CDR2 SYGVKD come from the germline V gene. CDR3 region: CAISGSSFPYEQYF. The CDR3 DNA is TGTGCCATCAGTGGATCCTCCTTCCCGTACGAGCAGTACTTC.

The chain recombines TRBV27 with TRBJ2-1; TRBD1 is a possible D gene (5 bases). The germline gives CDR1 MNHEY, CDR2 SMNVEV (reference sequence). This CDR3 comprises 13 residues. V was trimmed by 2 bases and J by 8 bases, leaving 10 bases between them. The CDR3 DNA is TGTGCCAGCAGTTTAAGGGGCCTCGATGAGCAGTTCTTC. This codes for CASSLRGLDEQFF.

V usage is TRBV7-6 and J usage is TRBJ1-5, with D unresolved. Germline CDR1 is SGHVS and CDR2 is FNYEAQ. V was pared by 4 bases and J by 7 bases, with 20 bases between. This CDR3 spans 16 amino acids. CDR3 region: CASSSAVGNTLQPQHF. In DNA, the CDR3 is TGTGCCAGCAGCTCCGCCGTAGGCAATACTTTACAGCCCCAGCATTTT. Supplemented by reference TRBV7-6 and TRBJ1-5, the full variable domain reads GAGVSQSPRYKVTKRGQDVALRCDPISGHVSLYWYRQALGQGPEFLTYFNYEAQQDKSGLPNDRFSAERPEGSISTLTIQRTEQRDSAMYRCASSSAVGNTLQPQHFGDGTRLSIL.

This chain links TRBV7-2 with TRBJ2-4, with a weak D call TRBD2 (6 bases). There are 14 residues in the CDR3. With 4 bases removed from V and 7 bases from J, the gap between germline ends came to 14 bases. In germline, CDR1 is SGHTA, CDR2 FQGNSA. The CDR3 is CASSSTKEGNIQYF. CDR3 nucleotides: TGTGCCAGCAGCTCAACGAAGGAGGGGAACATTCAGTACTTC.

The chain joins TRBV10-3 to TRBJ2-1, with 7 bases matching TRBD1. CDR1 is ENHRY and CDR2 is SYGVKD in the germline V gene. The CDR3 consists of 13 residues. The ends lost 3 bases at V and 9 bases at J; junction bases unmatched: 5. CDR3: CAISDPPGGEQFF. In DNA form, the CDR3 reads TGTGCCATCAGTGACCCCCCAGGGGGTGAGCAGTTCTTC.

The chain carries TRBV6-1 and TRBJ2-6; TRBD1 might be the D (5 bases). Deletions cut 0 bases from V and 0 bases from J, with 9 bases between. Germline CDR1 is MNHNS and CDR2 is SASEGT. The CDR3 consists of 17 residues. In nucleotides, the CDR3 is TGTGCCAGCAGTGAAGCAGGGGATTTCTCTGGGGCCAACGTCCTGACTTTC. This sequence encodes CASSEAGDFSGANVLTF.